Listed below are T cell receptor beta chains from one sample, sequenced in a study of T cell repertoires in cytomegalovirus infection. TCRdb called the reads again in MiXCR, with one record for every CDR3 protein. The data contain about a million distinct CDR3 sequences, less than 35% of them singletons. No cognate antigen is known for these TCRs. The starting material was cultured CD8+ T cells from PBMCs, obtained from culture after CMV antigen stimulation. The receptors derive from a human donor in good health (CMV status not recorded). Some clones in this sample may be carry-over from other donors' samples. CDR3s include the opening cysteine and the closing phenylalanine or tryptophan. The order of the fields is J gene, V gene, D gene, clone size, CDR3 DNA, CDR3 protein. A D gene is named only where the DNA matches it firmly. A row's size may be missing; if present it is once, few, many or a size class.

TRBJ2-1 | TRBV4-1 | TRBD2 | - | TGCGCCAGCAGCCTCTCTGGACTAGCGGGGGGTAGTGATGAGCAGTTCTTC | CASSLSGLAGGSDEQFF
TRBJ2-1 | TRBV14 | - | few | TGTGCCAGCAGCCAAGGCCTCCGGTCGCCTAGCAATGAGCAGTTCTTC | CASSQGLRSPSNEQFF
TRBJ1-1 | TRBV4-3 | TRBD1 | - | TGCGCCAGCAGCCAAGATGGTTCTGGGACAGGGAGGACTGAAGCTTTCTTT | CASSQDGSGTGRTEAFF
TRBJ2-1 | TRBV25-1 | - | few | TGTGCCAGCAGTGGGGACTGGGCCTACAATGAGCAGTTCTTC | CASSGDWAYNEQFF
TRBJ2-3 | TRBV15 | - | - | TGTGCCACCAGCAGGGCAGGGCGCACAGATACGCAGTATTTT | CATSRAGRTDTQYF
TRBJ1-1 | TRBV6-5 | TRBD1 | few | TGTGCCAGCACCCAGGACAGGGGAACACTTGAAGCTTTCTTT | CASTQDRGTLEAFF
TRBJ1-5 | TRBV9 | - | - | TGTGCCAGCAATAAGGGTAATAGCAATCAGCCCCAGCATTTT | CASNKGNSNQPQHF
TRBJ1-1 | TRBV27 | - | few | TGTGCCAGCAGTAAACCGGGACTCGAAGCTTTCTTT | CASSKPGLEAFF
TRBJ1-2 | TRBV7-2 | TRBD1 | - | TGTGCCAGCAGCCAGGGGGTCGGCTTACCGCCGGATGGCTACACCTTC | CASSQGVGLPPDGYTF
TRBJ2-3 | TRBV11-2 | - | - | TGTGCCAGCAGCTTAGCGGGAACCATGGATACGCAGTATTTT | CASSLAGTMDTQYF
TRBJ2-3 | TRBV15 | - | few | TGTGCCACCAGCGTAGCGGCTAGCACAGATACGCAGTATTTT | CATSVAASTDTQYF
TRBJ2-5 | TRBV7-2 | - | - | TGTGCCAGCAGGTCTTTCGGGACCGCACGGGGGGAGACCCAGTACTTC | CASRSFGTARGETQYF
TRBJ2-2 | TRBV19 | TRBD2 | - | TGTGCCAGTAGGGGTCGGGGGGTCTTGAACACCGGGGAGCTGTTTTTT | CASRGRGVLNTGELFF
TRBJ1-5 | TRBV12-3/TRBV12-4 | - | many | TGTGCCAGCAGTTTAGAGGCAGCGAACAGCAATCAGCCCCAGCATTTT | CASSLEAANSNQPQHF
TRBJ1-3 | TRBV7-9 | - | many | TGTGCCAGCAGCTCAGACTTGAGCTCTGGAAACACCATATATTTT | CASSSDLSSGNTIYF
TRBJ1-2 | TRBV7-4 | - | - | TGTGCCAGCAGCCCTCGGAGTAGGGGGGACTATGGCTACACCTTC | CASSPRSRGDYGYTF
TRBJ2-7 | TRBV7-6 | - | few | TGTGCCAGCAGCGTTGACGTGGGGGCCGAGCAGTACTTC | CASSVDVGAEQYF
TRBJ2-3 | TRBV7-6 | - | - | TGTGCCAGCAGCTTAGCATGGGGAACAGATACGCAGTATTTT | CASSLAWGTDTQYF
TRBJ1-2 | TRBV6-1 | TRBD1 | few | TGTGCCAGCAGGGTATCAGGGACGACGGGACAGGGGGCCGGGAGCTATGGCTACACCTTC | CASRVSGTTGQGAGSYGYTF
TRBJ2-5 | TRBV7-6 | TRBD2 | - | TGTGCCAGCAGCATACTAGCGGTACGAGGGGAGACCCAGTACTTC | CASSILAVRGETQYF
TRBJ2-7 | TRBV27 | TRBD1 | - | TGTGCCAGCAAACAAACCCAGGGGGCCCTCGTGGAGCAGTACTTC | CASKQTQGALVEQYF
TRBJ2-3 | TRBV10-1 | - | - | TGTGCCAGCAGTGATTCTAGGCCGACAGATACGCAGTATTTT | CASSDSRPTDTQYF
TRBJ2-7 | TRBV6-1 | - | - | TGTGCCAGCAGTGAACGTTTCTTGACTGTCTACGAGCAGTACTTC | CASSERFLTVYEQYF
TRBJ2-3 | TRBV7-8 | - | - | TGTGCCAGCAGCTCGGGACATAGGGAGTATTTT | CASSSGHREYF
TRBJ1-1 | TRBV3-1 | - | - | TGTGCCAGCACAGATTTCCAGGGACAGAACACTGAAGCTTTCTTT | CASTDFQGQNTEAFF